The text below deals with one TCR beta chain. Germline V gene sequence: CDR1 LNHNV, CDR2 YYDKDF (reference sequence). V gave up 5 bases and J gave up 0 bases; unmatched junction bases: 9. This CDR3 contains 17 residues. This entry is derived from a study of T cell responses to AZD1222 COVID-19 vaccine. TCRdb's table, derived via immunoSEQ multiplex PCR, lists solely in-frame clones and lacks some. The sample includes around 80,000 clones, about 88% of them seen just once. The TCR comes from an adult in good health. The sequences come from peripheral blood, collected on day 0 of AZD1222 vaccination. This chain links TRBV15 with TRBJ2-3, with TRBD1 matching over 9 bases. CDR3 sequence: CATSRGDRGISTDTQYF. The CDR3 DNA reads TGTGCCACCAGCCGAGGAGACAGGGGGATAAGCACAGATACGCAGTATTTT.